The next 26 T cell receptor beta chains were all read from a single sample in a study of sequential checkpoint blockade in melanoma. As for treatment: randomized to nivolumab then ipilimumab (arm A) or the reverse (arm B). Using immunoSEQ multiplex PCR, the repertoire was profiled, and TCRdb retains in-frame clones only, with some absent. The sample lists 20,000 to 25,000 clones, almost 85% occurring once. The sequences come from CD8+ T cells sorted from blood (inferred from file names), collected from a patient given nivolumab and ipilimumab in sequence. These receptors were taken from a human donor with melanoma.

The CDR3 region has the DNA TGTGCCAGCAGCTTAGCCAAGGGGGCCACTGAAGCTTTCTTT. Its protein product is CASSLAKGATEAFF. The genes are TRBV7-2 and TRBJ1-1; 7 bases match TRBD1. The germline V gene encodes CDR1 SGHTA and CDR2 FQGNSA. The CDR3 is made up of 14 amino acids. Losses at the gene ends were 0 bases for V and 4 bases for J; bases not matched to a gene: 2.

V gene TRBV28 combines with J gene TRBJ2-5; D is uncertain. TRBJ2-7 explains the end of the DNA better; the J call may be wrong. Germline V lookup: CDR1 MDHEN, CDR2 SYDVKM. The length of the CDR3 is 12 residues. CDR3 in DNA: TGTGCCAGCAGTTCCTATGTATACGAGCAGTACTTC. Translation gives CASSSYVYEQYF.

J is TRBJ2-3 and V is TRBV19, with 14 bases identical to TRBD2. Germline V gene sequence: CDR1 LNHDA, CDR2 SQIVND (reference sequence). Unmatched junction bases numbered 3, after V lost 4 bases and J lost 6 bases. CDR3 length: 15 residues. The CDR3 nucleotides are TGTGCCAGTAGTACCGGACTAGCGGGAGGCGATACGCAGTATTTT. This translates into CASSTGLAGGDTQYF.

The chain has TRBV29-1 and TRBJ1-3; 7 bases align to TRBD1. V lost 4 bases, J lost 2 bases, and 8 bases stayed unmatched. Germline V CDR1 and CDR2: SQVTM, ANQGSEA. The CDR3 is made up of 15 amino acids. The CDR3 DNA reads TGCAGCGTTGGTGAGGACAGGCTACCTGGAAACACCATATATTTT. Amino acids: CSVGEDRLPGNTIYF.

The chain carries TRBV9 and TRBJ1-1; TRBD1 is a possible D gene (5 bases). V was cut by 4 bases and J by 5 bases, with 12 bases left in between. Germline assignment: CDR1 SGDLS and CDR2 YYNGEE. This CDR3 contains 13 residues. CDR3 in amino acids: CASSLRVRTEAFF. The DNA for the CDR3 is TGTGCCAGCAGCCTCAGGGTTAGGACTGAAGCTTTCTTT.

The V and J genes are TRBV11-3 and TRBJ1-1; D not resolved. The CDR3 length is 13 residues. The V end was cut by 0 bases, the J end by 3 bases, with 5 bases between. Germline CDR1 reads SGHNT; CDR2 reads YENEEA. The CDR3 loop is CASSLDRDTEAFF. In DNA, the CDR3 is TGTGCCAGCAGCTTAGATCGCGACACTGAAGCTTTCTTT.

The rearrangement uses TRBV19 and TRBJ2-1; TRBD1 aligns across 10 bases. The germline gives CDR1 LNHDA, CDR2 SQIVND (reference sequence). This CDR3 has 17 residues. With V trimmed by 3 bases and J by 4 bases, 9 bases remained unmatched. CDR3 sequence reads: CASSILPGQGGYNEQFF. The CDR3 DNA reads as TGTGCCAGTAGTATCCTCCCAGGACAGGGGGGGTACAATGAGCAGTTCTTC.

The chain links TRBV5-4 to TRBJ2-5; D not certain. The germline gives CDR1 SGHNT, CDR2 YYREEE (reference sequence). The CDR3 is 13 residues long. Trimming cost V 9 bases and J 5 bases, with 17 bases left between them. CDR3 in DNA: TGTGCCACCGTATCTCGCGATTCTGAGACCCAGTACTTC. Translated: CATVSRDSETQYF.

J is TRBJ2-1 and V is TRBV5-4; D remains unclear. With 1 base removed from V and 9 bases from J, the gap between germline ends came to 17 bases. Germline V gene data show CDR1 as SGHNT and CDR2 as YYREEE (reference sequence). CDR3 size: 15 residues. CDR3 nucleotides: TGTGCCAGCAGCTTGTATGGCGGAATACAAAGTGAGCAGTTCTTC. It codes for CASSLYGGIQSEQFF.

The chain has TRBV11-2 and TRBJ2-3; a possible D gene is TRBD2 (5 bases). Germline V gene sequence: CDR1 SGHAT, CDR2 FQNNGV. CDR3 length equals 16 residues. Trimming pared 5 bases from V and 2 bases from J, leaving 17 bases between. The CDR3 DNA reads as TGTGCCAGCAGCAGAAGACCCAGACTAAACACAGATACGCAGTATTTT. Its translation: CASSRRPRLNTDTQYF. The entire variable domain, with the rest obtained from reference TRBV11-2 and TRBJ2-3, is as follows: EAGVAQSPRYKIIEKRQSVAFWCNPISGHATLYWYQQILGQGPKLLIQFQNNGVVDDSQLPKDRFSAERLKGVDSTLKIQPAKLEDSAVYLCASSRRPRLNTDTQYFGPGTRLTVL.

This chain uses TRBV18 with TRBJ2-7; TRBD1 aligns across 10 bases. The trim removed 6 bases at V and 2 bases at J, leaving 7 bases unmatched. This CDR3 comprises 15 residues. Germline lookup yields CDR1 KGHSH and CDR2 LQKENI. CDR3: CASSPGQGGAYEQYF. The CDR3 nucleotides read TGTGCCAGCTCGCCCGGACAGGGGGGCGCCTACGAGCAGTACTTC.

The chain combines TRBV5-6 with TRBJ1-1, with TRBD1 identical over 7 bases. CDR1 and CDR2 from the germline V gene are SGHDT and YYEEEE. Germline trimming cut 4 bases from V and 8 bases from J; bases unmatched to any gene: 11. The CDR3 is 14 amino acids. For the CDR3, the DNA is TGTGCCAGCAGCCTGCTTACAACGGGACAGGAAGCTTTCTTT. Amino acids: CASSLLTTGQEAFF.

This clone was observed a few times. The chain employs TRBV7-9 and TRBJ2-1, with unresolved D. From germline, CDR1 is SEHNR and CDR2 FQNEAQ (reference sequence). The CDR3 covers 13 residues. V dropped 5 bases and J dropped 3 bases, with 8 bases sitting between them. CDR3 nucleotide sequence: TGTGCCAGCAGCCGAGGTGACTACAATGAGCAGTTCTTC. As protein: CASSRGDYNEQFF.

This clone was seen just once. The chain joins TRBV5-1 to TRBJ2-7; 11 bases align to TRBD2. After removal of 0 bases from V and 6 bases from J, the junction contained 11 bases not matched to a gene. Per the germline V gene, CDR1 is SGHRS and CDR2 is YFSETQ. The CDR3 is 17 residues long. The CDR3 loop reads CASSLVPSTSGSAEQYF. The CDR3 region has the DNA TGCGCCAGCAGCTTGGTCCCTTCAACTAGCGGGAGTGCCGAGCAGTACTTC.

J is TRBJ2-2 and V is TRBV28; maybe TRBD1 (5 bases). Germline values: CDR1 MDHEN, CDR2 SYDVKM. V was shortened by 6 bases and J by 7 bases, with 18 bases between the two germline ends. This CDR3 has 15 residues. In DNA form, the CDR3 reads TGTGCCAGCAGCCCCCCAGGAAAAAGGGGCGGGGAGCTGTTTTTT. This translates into CASSPPGKRGGELFF. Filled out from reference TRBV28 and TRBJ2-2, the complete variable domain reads DVKVTQSSRYLVKRTGEKVFLECVQDMDHENMFWYRQDPGLGLRLIYFSYDVKMKEKGDIPEGYSVSREKKERFSLILESASTNQTSMYLCASSPPGKRGGELFFGEGSRLTVL.

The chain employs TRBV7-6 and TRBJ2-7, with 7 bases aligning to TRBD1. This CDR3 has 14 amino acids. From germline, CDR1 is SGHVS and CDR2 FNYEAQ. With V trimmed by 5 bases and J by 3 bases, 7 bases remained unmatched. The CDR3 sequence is CASSPGTVIYEQYF. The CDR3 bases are TGTGCCAGCAGCCCCGGGACAGTAATCTACGAGCAGTACTTC.

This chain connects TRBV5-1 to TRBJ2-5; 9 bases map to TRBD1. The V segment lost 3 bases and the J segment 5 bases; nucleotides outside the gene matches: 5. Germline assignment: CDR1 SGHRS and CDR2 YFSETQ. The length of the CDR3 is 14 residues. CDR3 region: CASSSGTGIETQYF. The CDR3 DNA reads TGCGCCAGCAGCTCCGGGACAGGGATTGAGACCCAGTACTTC.

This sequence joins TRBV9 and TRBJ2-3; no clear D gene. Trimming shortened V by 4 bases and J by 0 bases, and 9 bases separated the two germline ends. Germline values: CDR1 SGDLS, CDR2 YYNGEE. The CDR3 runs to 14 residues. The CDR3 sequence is CASSPRGSTDTQYF. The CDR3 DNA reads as TGTGCCAGCAGCCCCCGAGGTAGCACAGATACGCAGTATTTT.

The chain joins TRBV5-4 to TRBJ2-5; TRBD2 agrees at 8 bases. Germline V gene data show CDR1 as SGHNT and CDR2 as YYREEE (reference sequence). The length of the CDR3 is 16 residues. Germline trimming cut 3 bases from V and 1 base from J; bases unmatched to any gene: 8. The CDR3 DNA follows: TGTGCCAGCAGCTCCTACAGCGGGAGACCCCAAGAGACCCAGTACTTC. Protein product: CASSSYSGRPQETQYF.

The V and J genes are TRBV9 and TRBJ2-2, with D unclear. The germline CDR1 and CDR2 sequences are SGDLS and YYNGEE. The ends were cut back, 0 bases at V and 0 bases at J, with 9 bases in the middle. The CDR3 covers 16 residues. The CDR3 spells CASSVVAHTNTGELFF. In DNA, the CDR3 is TGTGCCAGCAGCGTAGTGGCCCACACGAACACCGGGGAGCTGTTTTTT.

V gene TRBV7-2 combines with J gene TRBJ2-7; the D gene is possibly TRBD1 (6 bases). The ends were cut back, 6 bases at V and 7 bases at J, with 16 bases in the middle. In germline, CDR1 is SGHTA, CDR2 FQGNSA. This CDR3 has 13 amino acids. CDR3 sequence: CASRNQQGGEQYF. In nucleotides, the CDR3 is TGTGCCAGCAGAAACCAACAGGGCGGAGAGCAGTACTTC. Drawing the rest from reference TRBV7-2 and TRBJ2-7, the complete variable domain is GAGVSQSPSNKVTEKGKDVELRCDPISGHTALYWYRQSLGQGLEFLIYFQGNSAPDKSGLPSDRFSAERTGGSVSTLTIQRTQQEDSAVYLCASRNQQGGEQYFGPGTRLTVT.

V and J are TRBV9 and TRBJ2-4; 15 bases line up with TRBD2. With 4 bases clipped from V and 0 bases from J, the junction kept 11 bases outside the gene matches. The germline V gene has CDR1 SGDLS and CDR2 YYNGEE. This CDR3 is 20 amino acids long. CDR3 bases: TGTGCCAGCAGCCCTCAAATGGGACTAGCGGGGGGATTAGCCAAAAACATTCAGTACTTC. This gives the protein CASSPQMGLAGGLAKNIQYF.

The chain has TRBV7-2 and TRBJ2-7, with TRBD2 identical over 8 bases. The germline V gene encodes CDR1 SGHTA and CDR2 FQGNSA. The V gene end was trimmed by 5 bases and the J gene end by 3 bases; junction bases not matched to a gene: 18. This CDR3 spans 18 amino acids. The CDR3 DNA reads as TGTGCCAGCAGCCATCCGGGACTAGGGGGTCCCAACTACTACGAGCAGTACTTC. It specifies CASSHPGLGGPNYYEQYF.

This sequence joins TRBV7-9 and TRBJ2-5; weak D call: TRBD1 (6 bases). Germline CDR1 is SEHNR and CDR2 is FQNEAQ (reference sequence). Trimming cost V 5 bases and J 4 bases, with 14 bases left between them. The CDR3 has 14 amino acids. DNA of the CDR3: TGTGCCAGCAGCCCCTCTAGAGGGGGAGAGACCCAGTACTTC. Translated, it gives CASSPSRGGETQYF.

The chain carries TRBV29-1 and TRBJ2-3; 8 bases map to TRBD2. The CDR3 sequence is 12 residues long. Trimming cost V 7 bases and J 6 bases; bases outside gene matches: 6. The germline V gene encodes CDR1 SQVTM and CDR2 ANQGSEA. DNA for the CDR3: TGCAGCGCCGGGGGGGGGTCGGATACGCAGTATTTT. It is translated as CSAGGGSDTQYF.

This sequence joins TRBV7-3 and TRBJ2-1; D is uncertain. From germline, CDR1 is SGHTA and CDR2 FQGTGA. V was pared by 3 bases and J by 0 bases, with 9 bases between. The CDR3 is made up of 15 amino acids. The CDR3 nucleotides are TGTGCCAGCAGCTTCGCTGTCAGCTCCTACAATGAGCAGTTCTTC. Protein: CASSFAVSSYNEQFF.